Following are 25 T cell receptor beta chains from one sample sequenced in a study of PD-L1 blockade in urothelial cancer. Only in-frame clones appear in the TCRdb table, and some are missing; sequencing was by immunoSEQ multiplex PCR. The sample carries some 52,000 clones, 84% recorded once. The starting material was PBMCs, obtained around atezolizumab (anti-PD-L1) treatment. These receptors were obtained from a man in his forties with urothelial cancer.

About this clone: The junction and the germline gene differ at one end; a read error may be behind it. J is TRBJ2-7 and V is TRBV7-7, with TRBD2 matching over 7 bases. Germline CDR1 SSHAT, CDR2 FNYEAQ (reference sequence). This CDR3 is built from 19 residues. CDR3 coding DNA: TGTGCTAGCAGCTTAGACGCGGGAGAAGAAGTAGAAGAAGGGTACGAGCAGTACTTC. This encodes CASSLDAGEEVEEGYEQYF.

The rearrangement uses TRBV5-1 and TRBJ2-2, with TRBD1 as a possible D gene (5 bases). V lost 3 bases to trimming and J lost 3 bases, with 6 bases between them. This CDR3 has 13 amino acids. CDR1 and CDR2 from the germline V gene are SGHRS and YFSETQ. CDR3 DNA: TGCGCCAGCAGCTCGACAGACACCGGGGAGCTGTTTTTT. Encoded protein: CASSSTDTGELFF.

This rearrangement joins TRBV2 to TRBJ2-1; tentatively, D is TRBD2 (6 bases). Per germline, CDR1 SNHLY and CDR2 FYNNEI. V was clipped by 7 bases and J by 7 bases, with 11 bases between them. CDR3 length: 12 residues. The CDR3 bases are TGTGCCAGCACCTCCGGGACTAATGAGCAGTTCTTC. Protein sequence: CASTSGTNEQFF.

V is TRBV6-4 and J is TRBJ2-1; TRBD2 matches at 14 bases. V shed 2 bases and J 9 bases; nucleotides not matched to a gene: 3. From germline, CDR1 is MRHNA and CDR2 SNTAGT. There are 15 residues in the CDR3. The CDR3 coding sequence is TGTGCCAGCAGTGACGGGACTAGCGGGAGAACTGAGCAGTTCTTC. It translates to CASSDGTSGRTEQFF.

The chain is built from TRBV4-3 and TRBJ1-2, with TRBD1 as a possible D gene (5 bases). V dropped 4 bases and J dropped 4 bases, with 7 bases sitting between them. CDR1 LGHNA and CDR2 YSLEER come from the germline V gene. The CDR3 contains 12 residues. The CDR3 protein is CASSPGGYGYTF. CDR3 bases: TGCGCCAGCAGCCCCGGGGGCTATGGCTACACCTTC.

The chain joins TRBV4-1 to TRBJ1-1; a weak D match, TRBD1 (5 bases). The CDR3 sequence is 15 residues long. Trimming left V 3 bases short and J 5 bases short, with 16 bases between. CDR1 MGHRA and CDR2 YSYEKL come from the germline V gene. Here the CDR3 reads CASSHPPQGWTEAFF. In DNA form, the CDR3 reads TGCGCCAGCAGCCATCCCCCGCAGGGCTGGACTGAAGCTTTCTTT.

This clone was recorded once. The chain recombines TRBV29-1 with TRBJ2-7; tentatively, D is TRBD1 (5 bases). Germline V CDR1 and CDR2: SQVTM, ANQGSEA. V lost 3 bases and J lost 6, with 15 bases in between. The CDR3 runs 13 residues. The CDR3 sequence: CSVDFSGRGEQYF. CDR3 DNA sequence: TGCAGCGTTGACTTCTCAGGGCGTGGCGAGCAGTACTTC.

This clone appeared once. The chain combines TRBV5-1 with TRBJ2-5, with TRBD1 identical over 8 bases. The V gene's germline CDR1 is SGHRS and CDR2 YFSETQ. J was trimmed by 4 bases and V by 4 bases; bases with no gene match: 15. This CDR3 spans 17 amino acids. As DNA, the CDR3 is TGCGCCAGCAGCCTGCAGGGCATGGGCAGGGGGCGAGAGACCCAGTACTTC. This gives the protein CASSLQGMGRGRETQYF.

This clone has a single count. The V gene is TRBV7-3, the J gene TRBJ2-1; 7 bases align to TRBD2. The CDR3 has 13 residues. J lost 6 bases, V lost 1 base, and 0 bases had no gene match. Germline V gene lookup returns CDR1 SGHTA and CDR2 FQGTGA. CDR3 amino acids: CASSLKRGNEQFF. As DNA, the CDR3 is TGTGCCAGCAGCTTAAAGCGGGGCAATGAGCAGTTCTTC.

The chain joins TRBV6-5 to TRBJ2-7; weak D call: TRBD2 (5 bases). This CDR3 spans 15 amino acids. Germline V lookup: CDR1 MNHEY, CDR2 SVGAGI. Trimming removed 2 bases from V and 5 bases from J, with 16 bases in between. The CDR3 nucleotides read TGTGCCAGCAGTTACGGGCAGGCGGGTCGGGACGAGCAGTACTTC. Translation gives CASSYGQAGRDEQYF.

In DNA form, the CDR3 reads TGTGCCAGCAATATAAACTTGGGGCCGAACGAGCAGTACTTC. Translated: CASNINLGPNEQYF. The J gene is TRBJ2-7, the V gene TRBV28; weak D call: TRBD1 (5 bases). CDR3 size: 14 residues. Per germline, CDR1 MDHEN and CDR2 SYDVKM. Trimming took 7 bases from V and 5 from J, leaving 18 bases between them.

V gene TRBV5-6 combines with J gene TRBJ2-1; 7 bases agree with TRBD1. The CDR3 consists of 15 residues. V trimming: 6 bases; J trimming: 2 bases; junction bases outside the gene matches: 8. Germline assignment: CDR1 SGHDT and CDR2 YYEEEE. The CDR3 nucleotides read TGTGCCAGCATTTTAACCGGGACAGCCTACAATGAGCAGTTCTTC. This translates into CASILTGTAYNEQFF.

J is TRBJ1-1 and V is TRBV5-1, with D maybe TRBD1 (6 bases). This CDR3 region has 15 residues. V lost 2 bases and J 4 bases, leaving 15 bases between the germline ends. CDR1 is SGHRS, CDR2 YFSETQ, per germline. CDR3 loop: CASSFTPGRGTEAFF. The DNA for the CDR3 is TGCGCCAGCAGCTTCACCCCCGGCAGGGGCACTGAAGCTTTCTTT.

The V and J genes are TRBV18 and TRBJ1-3; no clear D. Trimming left V 6 bases short and J 8 bases short, with 11 bases between. CDR1 is KGHSH, CDR2 LQKENI, per germline. The CDR3 has 12 residues. The CDR3 sequence: CASSAQGDTIYF. CDR3 in DNA: TGTGCCAGCTCGGCCCAAGGAGACACCATATATTTT.

CDR3 bases: TGTGCCAGCCGACCCGGGGGGGTTACGCAGTATTTT. Translation: CASRPGGVTQYF. The V and J genes are TRBV28 and TRBJ2-3; 8 nucleotides align to TRBD2. This CDR3 comprises 12 residues. V lost 8 bases, J lost 8 bases, and 6 bases stayed unmatched. CDR1 is MDHEN, CDR2 SYDVKM, per germline.

The chain uses TRBV5-4 and TRBJ2-1, with unresolved D. Trimming left V 1 base short and J 6 bases short, with 8 bases between. CDR3 length: 13 amino acids. Per germline, CDR1 SGHNT and CDR2 YYREEE (reference sequence). CDR3 residues: CASSLYNSNEQFF. The CDR3 DNA is TGTGCCAGCAGCTTGTATAACAGCAATGAGCAGTTCTTC.

In DNA form, the CDR3 reads TGTGCCAGCAGCTTAAGCAGGGACAATCAGCCCCAGCATTTT. This encodes CASSLSRDNQPQHF. This chain links TRBV5-6 with TRBJ1-5, with D possibly being TRBD1 (5 bases). The ends were cut back, 2 bases at V and 3 bases at J, with 9 bases in the middle. This CDR3 has 14 residues. Looked up from germline, CDR1 is SGHDT and CDR2 is YYEEEE.

This clone is classed as medium-sized (0.01 to 0.1%). The chain joins TRBV2 to TRBJ2-7; maybe TRBD2 (6 bases). This CDR3 is 13 amino acids long. Trimming stripped 5 bases from V and 2 bases from J, with 10 bases between. Germline V gene data show CDR1 as SNHLY and CDR2 as FYNNEI. The CDR3 DNA reads TGTGCCAGCAGTCCGGGGGACGCCTACGAGCAGTACTTC. It translates to CASSPGDAYEQYF.

The J gene is TRBJ2-3, the V gene TRBV10-3; TRBD1 is a possible D gene (5 bases). The germline CDR1 and CDR2 sequences are ENHRY and SYGVKD. Trimming pared 4 bases from V and 0 bases from J, leaving 8 bases between. The CDR3 runs to 14 residues. In DNA form, the CDR3 reads TGTGCCATCAGTGGACAGCCTAGCACAGATACGCAGTATTTT. This gives the protein CAISGQPSTDTQYF.

The chain recombines TRBV14 with TRBJ1-4, with no clear D. Germline V gene data show CDR1 as SGHDN and CDR2 as FVKESK. V was shortened by 0 bases and J by 5 bases, with 13 bases between the two germline ends. The CDR3 is made up of 16 amino acids. The CDR3 region is CASSQDLGRRNEKLFF. Written as DNA, the CDR3 is TGTGCCAGCAGCCAAGATCTCGGACGGAGGAATGAAAAACTGTTTTTT. Based on the CDR3 plus reference TRBV14 and TRBJ1-4, the full variable domain is EAGVTQFPSHSVIEKGQTVTLRCDPISGHDNLYWYRRVMGKEIKFLLHFVKESKQDESGMPNNRFLAERTGGTYSTLKVQPAELEDSGVYFCASSQDLGRRNEKLFFGSGTQLSVL.

The chain uses TRBV2 and TRBJ1-5; D ambiguous. This CDR3 comprises 15 residues. V lost 5 bases, J lost 0 bases, and 11 bases lay in between. Germline values: CDR1 SNHLY, CDR2 FYNNEI. The CDR3 loop is CASSSNGFSNQPQHF. The CDR3 DNA sequence: TGTGCCAGCAGTTCCAACGGGTTTAGCAATCAGCCCCAGCATTTT.

The chain uses TRBV29-1 and TRBJ1-2; D is possibly TRBD1 (5 bases). Germline CDR1 SQVTM, CDR2 ANQGSEA. CDR3 size: 11 residues. Trimming took off 7 bases at V and 2 bases at J, with 8 bases between the two ends. The CDR3 DNA reads as TGCAGCGGGGGCCACAACTATGGCTACACCTTC. Translation: CSGGHNYGYTF.

The J gene is TRBJ2-3, the V gene TRBV7-9, with TRBD2 matching 11 bases. J was trimmed by 5 bases and V by 0 bases; bases with no gene match: 4. Germline V gene lookup returns CDR1 SEHNR and CDR2 FQNEAQ (reference sequence). This CDR3 comprises 16 residues. CDR3 sequence: CASSLALLAGEDTQYF. The CDR3 DNA reads TGTGCCAGCAGCTTAGCGCTACTAGCGGGAGAAGATACGCAGTATTTT.

In this sample, this clone turned up once. The chain has TRBV4-1 and TRBJ1-4; no reliable D call. V lost 3 bases and J lost 8, with 7 bases in between. CDR1 MGHRA and CDR2 YSYEKL come from the germline V gene. The CDR3 covers 12 residues. CDR3: CASSQSEEKLFF. The CDR3 DNA is TGCGCCAGCAGCCAGTCCGAGGAAAAACTGTTTTTT.

V usage is TRBV19 and J usage is TRBJ1-5, with TRBD1 matching 7 bases. With V trimmed by 5 bases and J by 6 bases, 10 bases remained unmatched. The CDR3 has 15 residues. Per the germline V gene, CDR1 is LNHDA and CDR2 is SQIVND (reference sequence). The CDR3 spells CASSHEGRGPQPQHF. In DNA, the CDR3 is TGTGCCAGTAGTCACGAAGGAAGGGGGCCTCAGCCCCAGCATTTT.